The following is a T cell receptor beta chain sequence with its context. Its target is not known. The data originate from a study of HIV-infected children after antiretroviral therapy interruption. In the study overall: Weeks 0, 12, interruption end (24 or 48), and about 3 years post-study gave interruption-arm samples.

There are 12 residues in the CDR3. With 4 bases removed from V and 4 bases from J, the gap between germline ends came to 7 bases. Germline CDR1 SGHNT, CDR2 YENEEA. Study results and caveats: After interruption, shared-triplet CDR3 clustering rose in a few patients.

RNA-based 3' RACE libraries used unique molecular identifiers. MiXCR was run by TCRdb on the 3' RACE reads, yielding one entry per CDR3 protein. The repertoire holds roughly 7,300 distinct CDR3 sequences, with approximately 16% as singletons. The sample's treatment: PENTA 11 planned treatment interruption arm or continuous ART arm. At least 24 weeks of at least three-drug ART, in children 2 to 15 years. Only samples with at least 5 million viable PBMCs qualified. The starting material was CD45RO+ CD8+ T cells from PBMCs, pooled from several time points, obtained from a donor given antiretroviral therapy, either interrupted or continuous. The subset denotes: memory CD8+ CD45RO+ CD45RA- T cells. This clonotype was obtained from a pool of human donors with HIV. The chain couples TRBV11-3 to TRBJ2-5; unclear D gene. The CDR3 DNA reads TGTGCCAGCAGCTCAGGAGTAGAGACCCAGTACTTC. Protein: CASSSGVETQYF.